What follows are 23 T cell receptor beta chains derived from one specimen sequenced in a study of Graves' ophthalmopathy and Graves' hyperthyroidism. Scientists amplified the TCR beta CDR3 regions from RNA transcripts. First-round RT-PCR employed HTBI primers, with a second-round multiplex PCR after it. One entry per CDR3 protein, called by TCRdb with MiXCR from the multiplex PCR reads. The sample yields almost 750,000 distinct CDR3 sequences, around 40% seen once. Material: peripheral blood. These receptors all come from an adult man with Graves' ophthalmopathy.

The chain joins TRBV7-2 to TRBJ1-1; unclear D gene. The CDR3 contains 13 residues. The germline V gene encodes CDR1 SGHTA and CDR2 FQGNSA. Between the trimmed V and J ends, which lost 7 bases and 8 bases, there was a span of 17 bases. The CDR3: CASTDVDGDEAFF. CDR3 DNA: TGTGCCAGCACCGATGTGGACGGTGACGAAGCTTTCTTT.

The genes are TRBV2 and TRBJ1-6, with D perhaps TRBD1 (6 bases). CDR3 length equals 16 residues. V gave up 2 bases and J gave up 9 bases, with 17 bases separating them. Per germline, CDR1 SNHLY and CDR2 FYNNEI. CDR3: CASSEWGGQTFSPLHF. The CDR3 DNA is TGTGCCAGCAGTGAATGGGGGGGCCAGACCTTTTCACCCCTCCACTTT. Based on the CDR3 plus reference TRBV2 and TRBJ1-6, the full variable domain is EPEVTQTPSHQVTQMGQEVILRCVPISNHLYFYWYRQILGQKVEFLVSFYNNEISEKSEIFDDQFSVERPDGSNFTLKIRSTKLEDSAMYFCASSEWGGQTFSPLHFGNGTRLTVT.

The chain combines TRBV6-6 with TRBJ2-5; TRBD1 matches at 10 bases. Per germline, CDR1 MNHNY and CDR2 SVGAGI (reference sequence). The length of the CDR3 is 16 residues. Losses at the gene ends were 2 bases for V and 4 bases for J; bases not matched to a gene: 7. CDR3 sequence: CASSYLGTGDGETQYF. CDR3 bases: TGTGCCAGCAGTTACCTTGGGACAGGGGACGGAGAGACCCAGTACTTC.

The CDR3 spells CASSRQGLTDTQYF. The CDR3 nucleotides are TGCGCCAGCAGTCGACAGGGGCTCACAGATACGCAGTATTTT. The chain is built from TRBV5-1 and TRBJ2-3; 8 bases are a match to TRBD1. The CDR3 sequence is 14 residues long. Trimming took 5 bases from V and 2 from J; bases not matched to a gene: 4. Germline V CDR1 and CDR2: SGHRS, YFSETQ.

This clonotype was observed a few times. The chain has TRBV6-6 and TRBJ1-5, with D possibly matching TRBD1 (5 bases). The CDR3 extends over 14 amino acids. Trimming shortened V by 6 bases and J by 6 bases, and 15 bases separated the two germline ends. The germline gives CDR1 MNHNY, CDR2 SVGAGI (reference sequence). CDR3 residues: CASRAGTKGQPQHF. The CDR3 DNA reads TGTGCCAGCAGGGCCGGGACCAAGGGTCAGCCCCAGCATTTT.

In this sample, this clonotype turned up many times. The genes are TRBV29-1 and TRBJ2-7; tentative D call: TRBD2 (6 bases). The CDR3 consists of 13 residues. The germline CDR1 and CDR2 sequences are SQVTM and ANQGSEA. Trimming took 7 bases from V and 2 from J, leaving 15 bases between them. The CDR3, as DNA: TGCAGCGCCCAAAGCCGGGAGACCTACGAGCAGTACTTC. Translation: CSAQSRETYEQYF.

As to this clonotype: A much larger clonotype is one base distant, so this may be a read error. Since the CDR3 does not end with the conserved phenylalanine or tryptophan, this likely comes from a read error. The V gene is TRBV20-1, the J gene TRBJ1-2; 10 bases line up with TRBD1. Unmatched junction bases numbered 4, after V lost 3 bases and J lost 3 bases. CDR1 is DFQATT, CDR2 SNEGSKA, per germline (reference sequence). The CDR3 has 14 residues. Written as DNA, the CDR3 is TGCAGTGCTAGTACCGGGACAGGGGACTATGGCTACACCCTC. This codes for CSASTGTGDYGYTL.

This rearrangement joins TRBV5-1 to TRBJ1-4, with TRBD1 matching over 11 bases. The V gene end was trimmed by 3 bases and the J gene end by 7 bases; junction bases not matched to a gene: 5. CDR3 length: 15 residues. Germline CDR1 is SGHRS and CDR2 is YFSETQ. The CDR3 DNA sequence: TGCGCCAGCAGCTCGGACGGACAGGGGGCTGAAAAACTGTTTTTT. Translation: CASSSDGQGAEKLFF.

This chain uses TRBV7-8 with TRBJ2-7; 8 positions agree with TRBD1. The CDR3 extends over 14 amino acids. With V trimmed by 1 base and J by 5 bases, 4 bases remained unmatched. Per germline, CDR1 SGHVS and CDR2 FQNEAQ. DNA of the CDR3: TGTGCCAGCAGCTTAGGGGGACAGGTTAACGAGCAGTACTTC. Its protein is CASSLGGQVNEQYF.

V usage is TRBV20-1 and J usage is TRBJ2-5; 7 positions agree with TRBD1. This CDR3 is built from 13 residues. The junction had 6 bases not matched to a gene; V was cut back by 6 bases and J by 2 bases. The germline CDR1 and CDR2 sequences are DFQATT and SNEGSKA (reference sequence). CDR3 region: CSAYGTEQETQYF. The CDR3 DNA is TGCAGTGCGTATGGGACAGAACAAGAGACCCAGTACTTC.

This clonotype has only a few counts. V usage is TRBV7-6 and J usage is TRBJ2-2; 7 bases map to TRBD2. CDR3 length: 16 residues. Looked up from germline, CDR1 is SGHVS and CDR2 is FNYEAQ. With 1 base clipped from V and 0 bases from J, the junction kept 2 bases outside the gene matches. The CDR3 DNA follows: TGTGCCAGCAGCTTAGAGAGCGGGACGAACACCGGGGAGCTGTTTTTT. It encodes CASSLESGTNTGELFF.

This clonotype was detected ten times or more. The chain carries TRBV9 and TRBJ1-2, with a tentative D call TRBD1 (5 bases). With 4 bases removed from V and 7 bases from J, the gap between germline ends came to 11 bases. The CDR3 is 12 amino acids. Germline V gives CDR1 SGDLS, CDR2 YYNGEE. The CDR3 loop reads CASSLGGFGYTF. CDR3 nucleotide sequence: TGTGCCAGCAGCCTGGGGGGGTTTGGCTACACCTTC.

The chain carries TRBV19 and TRBJ1-1; 9 nucleotides line up with TRBD1. Germline trimming cut 5 bases from V and 4 bases from J; bases unmatched to any gene: 5. Germline V gene sequence: CDR1 LNHDA, CDR2 SQIVND (reference sequence). This CDR3 is built from 14 residues. In DNA form, the CDR3 reads TGTGCCAGTAGTCGGACAGGGGTAGGCACTGAAGCTTTCTTT. This codes for CASSRTGVGTEAFF.

This clonotype occurred many times. The CDR3 region is CSVATSGVDNEKLFF. CDR3 in DNA: TGCAGCGTTGCGACATCAGGGGTCGATAATGAAAAACTGTTTTTT. The J gene is TRBJ1-4, the V gene TRBV29-1; D perhaps matches TRBD1 (6 bases). The V and J ends lost 4 bases and 4 bases respectively, with 16 bases between them. This CDR3 spans 15 amino acids. Germline CDR1 SQVTM, CDR2 ANQGSEA.

This chain connects TRBV5-4 to TRBJ1-4; D is undetermined. The CDR3 sequence is 14 residues long. Germline V gene sequence: CDR1 SGHNT, CDR2 YYREEE (reference sequence). V was cut by 2 bases and J by 8 bases, with 13 bases left in between. The CDR3 bases are TGTGCCAGCAGCTTTGGGCCTACGGGCGAAAAACTGTTTTTT. Its translation: CASSFGPTGEKLFF.

The chain employs TRBV6-6 and TRBJ1-6; possibly TRBD1 for D (5 bases). V lost 6 bases, J lost 7 bases, and 16 bases lay in between. Looked up from germline, CDR1 is MNHNY and CDR2 is SVGAGI (reference sequence). CDR3 size: 15 residues. The CDR3 protein is CASRITGTTNSPLHF. The CDR3 DNA reads TGTGCCAGCAGGATCACGGGGACCACAAATTCACCCCTCCACTTT.

As concerns this clonotype: This may come from a read error, since a much larger clone is one base off. J is TRBJ1-5 and V is TRBV24-1, with TRBD1 matching over 7 bases. The CDR3 is made up of 13 amino acids. Germline V gives CDR1 KGHDR, CDR2 SFDVKD. V shed 11 bases and J 5 bases; nucleotides not matched to a gene: 8. The CDR3 reads CASRDGQDQPQHF. As DNA, the CDR3 is TGTGCCAGCAGGGACGGACAGGATCAGCCCCAGCATTTT.

This clonotype was seen more than once but under ten times. V usage is TRBV15 and J usage is TRBJ1-2; unclear D gene. The CDR3 spans 14 residues. Germline CDR1 is LNHNV and CDR2 is YYDKDF (reference sequence). The V end lost 3 bases, the J end lost 4 bases, and 12 bases lay between the germline ends. The CDR3 DNA reads as TGTGCCACCAGCAGCTTGGAGGCAGCCTATGGCTACACCTTC. It is translated as CATSSLEAAYGYTF. The full variable domain, in which reference TRBV15 and TRBJ1-2 provide the parts outside the CDR3, is DAMVIQNPRYQVTQFGKPVTLSCSQTLNHNVMYWYQQKSSQAPKLLFHYYDKDFNNEADTPDNFQSRRPNTSFCFLDIRSPGLGDTAMYLCATSSLEAAYGYTFGSGTRLTVV.

This chain connects TRBV15 to TRBJ2-6, with D perhaps TRBD1 (6 bases). Germline CDR1 reads LNHNV; CDR2 reads YYDKDF (reference sequence). This CDR3 comprises 19 residues. The V end lost 3 bases, the J end lost 0 bases, and 18 bases lay between the germline ends. The CDR3 DNA is TGTGCCACCAGCAGGAAGCGAGAGGACAGCGGCTCTGGGGCCAACGTCCTGACTTTC. Its protein product is CATSRKREDSGSGANVLTF.

The rearrangement joins TRBV7-9 to TRBJ2-7, with D tentatively TRBD1 (7 bases). Germline values: CDR1 SEHNR, CDR2 FQNEAQ (reference sequence). V lost 5 bases, J lost 0 bases, and 14 bases lay in between. There are 15 residues in the CDR3. Here the CDR3 reads CASSVGGGDSYEQYF. The CDR3 DNA reads as TGTGCCAGCAGCGTAGGAGGGGGCGACTCCTACGAGCAGTACTTC.

This clonotype was seen a single time. This sequence joins TRBV25-1 and TRBJ2-5; possible D gene TRBD1, 6 bases. Trimming left V 4 bases short and J 2 bases short, with 14 bases between. Germline lookup yields CDR1 MGHDK and CDR2 SYGVNS. This CDR3 contains 15 residues. The CDR3 nucleotides read TGTGCCAGCAGTGCTAGTTGGGGGCCTCAAGAGACCCAGTACTTC. Translated, it gives CASSASWGPQETQYF.

This chain uses TRBV7-9 with TRBJ2-2; 7 bases line up with TRBD1. The V and J ends lost 5 bases and 5 bases, in that order; junction bases with no gene match: 11. Per the germline V gene, CDR1 is SEHNR and CDR2 is FQNEAQ (reference sequence). This CDR3 contains 16 residues. Written as DNA, the CDR3 is TGTGCCAGCAGCGGGAGACAGGGAAGTTATACCGGGGAGCTGTTTTTT. It yields the protein CASSGRQGSYTGELFF.

This clonotype has more than one count but fewer than ten. Germline is not matched at one junction end, which may reflect a read error. The chain carries TRBV7-9 and TRBJ2-7; unclear D gene. The germline V gene has CDR1 SEHNR and CDR2 FQNEAQ (reference sequence). CDR3 length: 13 residues. This chain's CDR3 is CASSQDRFREQYF. CDR3 coding DNA: TGCGCCAGCAGCCAAGATCGTTTCCGCGAGCAGTACTTC.